This section outlines one T cell receptor (beta chain) sequence together with its context. Antigen unknown. V dropped 5 bases and J dropped 2; count of bases not matched to a gene: 7. Germline V gives CDR1 LGHNT, CDR2 FRNRAP. The CDR3 is 16 residues long. This entry is derived from a study of PD-L1 blockade in urothelial cancer. Study-wide background: Counts from blood samples showed a median of roughly 130,000 T cells. Notes on the study in general: Prediction of better survival came from below-median pretreatment blood TCR clonality.

Every PCR got spiked synthetic TCR analog templates. This table comes from immunoSEQ multiplex PCR, and its TCRdb copy is limited to in-frame clones, with some not included. The data contain approximately 46,000 clones, approximately 77% of them singletons. This TCR was sampled from a man aged 65 to 79 with urothelial cancer. The sample was PBMCs, taken around atezolizumab (anti-PD-L1) treatment. V usage is TRBV12-5 and J usage is TRBJ2-3; 10 bases agree with TRBD2. The CDR3 loop reads CASGPWTSGSTDTQYF. In DNA, the CDR3 is TGTGCTAGTGGTCCGTGGACTAGCGGATCCACAGATACGCAGTATTTT. Together with reference TRBV12-5 and TRBJ2-3, the CDR3 gives the full variable domain: DARVTQTPRHKVTEMGQEVTMRCQPILGHNTVFWYRQTMMQGLELLAYFRNRAPLDDSGMPKDRFSAEMPDATLATLKIQPSEPRDSAVYFCASGPWTSGSTDTQYFGPGTRLTVL.